This TCR beta chain was sequenced during a study of T cells after posttransplantation cyclophosphamide. A marrow graft followed busulfan-fludarabine conditioning, with cyclophosphamide on days +3 and +4. CDR1 and CDR2 (germline): LGHNA, YSLEER. CDR3 size: 14 residues. The V and J ends lost 0 bases and 6 bases respectively, with 11 bases between them. The table came from immunoSEQ multiplex PCR; TCRdb's copy has only in-frame clones and leaves some out. The table includes approximately 22,000 clones, approximately 87% detected once. The J gene is TRBJ1-2, the V gene TRBV4-3; TRBD1 might be the D (5 bases). This specimen consisted of PBMCs, obtained after allogeneic stem cell transplant with posttransplant cyclophosphamide. This receptor was identified in a female patient aged 30 to 45 who received an allogeneic stem cell transplant from an unrelated donor, was CMV-positive, and had no GVHD. Some T cells may be transferred from the graft donor. The CDR3, as DNA: TGCGCCAGCAGCCAAGATTCCAGGGTGGATGGCTACACCTTC. Translation: CASSQDSRVDGYTF.